This is a list of T cell receptor beta chains from one sample in a study of shared clonotypes between healthy human individuals. Repertoires were generated with immunoSEQ multiplex PCR, while TCRdb's copy carries only in-frame clones and drops some. The table lists around 88,000 clones, around 67% of them singletons. The material sequenced was memory CD8+ T cells sorted from blood. The origin of the receptors is a man under 40 in good health. CDR3s leave out the opening cysteine and the closing phenylalanine or tryptophan. Fields, in order: J gene, V gene, CDR3 protein.

J: TRBJ2-3; V: TRBV15; CDR3: ATSSSGRAADTQY
J: TRBJ1-1; V: TRBV11-2; CDR3: ASSSEQGEGTEAF
J: TRBJ1-1; V: TRBV7-6; CDR3: ASSLGGKGTEAF
J: TRBJ2-1; V: TRBV19; CDR3: ASRKTGSSYNEQF
J: TRBJ1-1; V: TRBV7-9; CDR3: ASSGGQVNTEAF
J: TRBJ2-1; V: TRBV5-5; CDR3: ASSFGGAGDEQF
J: TRBJ2-3; V: TRBV6-1; CDR3: ASSEGGPTDTQY
J: TRBJ1-1; V: TRBV14; CDR3: ASGTGGVVTEAF
J: TRBJ2-7; V: TRBV28; CDR3: ASSTNTGGHGYEQY
J: TRBJ2-3; V: TRBV6-4; CDR3: ASSGTGGADTQY
J: TRBJ1-5; V: TRBV19; CDR3: ASSILLGGGGQPQH
J: TRBJ2-1; V: TRBV14; CDR3: ASSPLERYYNEQF
J: TRBJ2-5; V: TRBV7-2; CDR3: ASSLHRGLGTQY
J: TRBJ2-7; V: TRBV4-3; CDR3: ASSQEAVGRVLYEQY
J: TRBJ2-1; V: TRBV7-3; CDR3: ASSNGTGLANNEQF
J: TRBJ2-5; V: TRBV7-2; CDR3: ASSHVNDIRQETQY
J: TRBJ2-7; V: TRBV11-2; CDR3: ASSFRSSYEQY